This T cell receptor beta chain appears in the sequencing data of a study of post-analysis software for immune sequencing data. Findings and caveats of the study: When patients were compared with controls, roughly five TRBV segments were more frequent, TRBV5-6, TRBV5-1 and TRBV20-1 among them.

The CDR3 covers 15 residues. From germline, CDR1 is PRHDT and CDR2 FYEKMQ (reference sequence). Trimming stripped 1 base from V and 4 bases from J, with 14 bases between. For this clonotype: Its specificity is unknown.

Every TCR beta cDNA library bore unique molecular identifiers. TCRdb independently ran MiXCR on the PCR reads; one entry per CDR3 protein. The sample yields some 500,000 distinct CDR3 sequences, under 55% seen once. Sequenced input: blood. This TCR came from a girl aged 5 to 17 with multiple sclerosis. The rearrangement links TRBV13 to TRBJ2-7; the D is unclear. The CDR3 loop is CASSLEAAERYEQYF. In DNA, the CDR3 is TGTGCCAGCAGCTTAGAGGCTGCCGAAAGATACGAGCAGTACTTC.